This T cell receptor beta chain was observed in a study of cytomegalovirus exposure and HLA in healthy donors. Study-wide findings and caveats: Follow-up analysis later connected one missense variant in DCLRE1C with trimming of TCR beta V- and J-genes. Most observed TCR sequences were rare, whereas some public TCRs were detected in many donors. There were several of the most significant clusters that appeared linked to common viral pathogens in a later analysis. Available immune exposure information was restricted to CMV serostatus only.

This PCR relied on a set of 60 Vbeta primers and 13 Jbeta primers. Repertoires were generated with immunoSEQ multiplex PCR, while TCRdb's copy carries only in-frame clones and drops some. The table includes about 86,000 clones, 75% to 85% detected once. Germline V gene data show CDR1 as MNHNS and CDR2 as SASEGT. The CDR3 covers 15 residues. V lost 6 bases, J lost 8 bases, and 19 bases lay in between. This clone was picked up a small number of times. Its antigen remains unknown. The sequenced sample was PBMCs. The sequence came from a woman in her forties in good health and CMV-seropositive. The chain carries TRBV6-1 and TRBJ1-4; D may be TRBD1 (5 bases). The CDR3 DNA is TGTGCCAGCAGGGCCTCGGGGGGGGGTGAGGAAAAACTGTTTTTT. This encodes CASRASGGGEEKLFF.